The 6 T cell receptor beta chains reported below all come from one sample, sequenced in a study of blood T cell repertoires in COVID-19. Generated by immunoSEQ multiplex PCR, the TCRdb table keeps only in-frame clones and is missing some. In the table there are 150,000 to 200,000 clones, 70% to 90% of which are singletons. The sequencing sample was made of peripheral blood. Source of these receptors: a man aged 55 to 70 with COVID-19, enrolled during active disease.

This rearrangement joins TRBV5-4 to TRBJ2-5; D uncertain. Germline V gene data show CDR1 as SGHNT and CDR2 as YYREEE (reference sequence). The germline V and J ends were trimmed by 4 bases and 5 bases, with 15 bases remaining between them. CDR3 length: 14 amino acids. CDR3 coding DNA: TGTGCCAGCAGCACCCGACACGGATTGGAGACCCAGTACTTC. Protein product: CASSTRHGLETQYF.

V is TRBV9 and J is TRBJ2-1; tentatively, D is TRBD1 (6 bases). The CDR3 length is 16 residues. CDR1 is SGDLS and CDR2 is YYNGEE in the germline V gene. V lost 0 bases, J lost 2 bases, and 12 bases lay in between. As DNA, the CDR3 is TGTGCCAGCAGCGTAGAACCTCGGACAGCCTACAATGAGCAGTTCTTC. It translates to CASSVEPRTAYNEQFF.

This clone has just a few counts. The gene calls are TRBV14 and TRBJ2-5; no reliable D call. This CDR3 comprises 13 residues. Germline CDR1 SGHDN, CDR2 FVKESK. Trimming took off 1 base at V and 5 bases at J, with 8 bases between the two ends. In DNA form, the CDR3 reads TGTGCCAGCAGCCAAGGATTCGGGGAGACCCAGTACTTC. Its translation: CASSQGFGETQYF.

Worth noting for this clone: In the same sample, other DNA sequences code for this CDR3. The CDR3 sequence: CASSPGQGTYEQYF. In nucleotides, the CDR3 is TGTGCCAGCTCCCCGGGACAGGGGACCTACGAGCAGTACTTC. The chain links TRBV18 to TRBJ2-7; 10 bases fit TRBD1. Germline loops: CDR1 KGHSH, CDR2 LQKENI. The CDR3 length is 14 residues. V was clipped by 6 bases and J by 2 bases; unmatched bases: 4.

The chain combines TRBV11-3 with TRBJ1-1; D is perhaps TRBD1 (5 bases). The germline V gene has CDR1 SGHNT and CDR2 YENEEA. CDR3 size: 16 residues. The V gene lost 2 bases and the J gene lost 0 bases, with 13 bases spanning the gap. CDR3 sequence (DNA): TGTGCCAGCAGCTTAATTAAGCCAGGGTTGAACACTGAAGCTTTCTTT. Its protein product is CASSLIKPGLNTEAFF.

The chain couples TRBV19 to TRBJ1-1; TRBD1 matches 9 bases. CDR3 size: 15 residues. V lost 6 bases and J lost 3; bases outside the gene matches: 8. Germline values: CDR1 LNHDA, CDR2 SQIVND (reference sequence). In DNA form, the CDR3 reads TGTGCCAGTAGGATTACCGACAGGGGGGACACTGAAGCTTTCTTT. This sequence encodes CASRITDRGDTEAFF.